This is a list of T cell receptor beta chains from one sample in a study of blood T cell repertoires in COVID-19. Here immunoSEQ multiplex PCR was the method, and the copy in TCRdb shows in-frame clones only, minus some. Counted here are over 150,000 clones, approximately 82% occurring once; the ten biggest clones make up less than 20%. The sequenced sample consisted of peripheral blood. The receptors derive from a woman aged 70 to 79 who had recovered from COVID-19. CDR3s include the opening cysteine and the closing phenylalanine or tryptophan. A D gene is named only where the DNA matches it firmly. Size is omitted from some rows. Given values are once, few, many or a class for expanded clones.

CASSSASGGPYEQYF | TGTGCCAGCAGCTCGGCTAGCGGGGGACCCTACGAGCAGTACTTC | TRBJ2-7 | . | TRBV7-8 | TRBD2
CASSSSAQGHEQYF | TGTGCCAGCTCATCCAGTGCACAGGGGCACGAGCAGTACTTC | TRBJ2-7 | . | TRBV18 | TRBD1
CASSMGGAPHQETQYF | TGTGCCAGTAGTATGGGGGGGGCCCCCCATCAAGAGACCCAGTACTTC | TRBJ2-5 | . | TRBV19 | .
CASSLVLAPQKETQYF | TGCGCCAGCAGCTTGGTTTTGGCCCCCCAAAAGGAGACCCAGTACTTC | TRBJ2-5 | . | TRBV5-1 | .
CAWNAGYGYTF | TGTGCCTGGAATGCGGGTTATGGCTACACCTTC | TRBJ1-2 | . | TRBV30 | .
CASSREIWEAFF | TGTGCCAGCAGCCGCGAGATTTGGGAAGCTTTCTTT | TRBJ1-1 | . | TRBV12-3/TRBV12-4 | .
CAWSAGGPADTQYF | TGTGCCTGGAGTGCAGGGGGACCGGCAGATACGCAGTATTTT | TRBJ2-3 | . | TRBV30 | TRBD1
CASRPPRATNEKLFF | TGTGCCAGCAGACCCCCCAGGGCAACTAATGAAAAACTGTTTTTT | TRBJ1-4 | . | TRBV6-5 | .
CASSLARVGTEAFF | TGTGCCAGCAGCTTGGCCAGGGTCGGCACTGAAGCTTTCTTT | TRBJ1-1 | . | TRBV5-4 | .
CASSLGPLGTGADTQYF | TGTGCCAGCAGCTTAGGCCCTCTTGGGACAGGGGCAGATACGCAGTATTTT | TRBJ2-3 | . | TRBV7-2 | TRBD1
CASSPGTGSYEQYF | TGTGCCAGCAGCCCGGGGACAGGGTCCTACGAGCAGTACTTC | TRBJ2-7 | . | TRBV6-5 | TRBD1
CASRGGLVSGELFF | TGTGCTTCGAGGGGGGGACTAGTGTCCGGGGAGCTGTTTTTT | TRBJ2-2 | once | TRBV2 | TRBD2
CASSPRRDTQYF | TGTGCCAGCTCACCGCGCAGGGATACGCAGTATTTT | TRBJ2-3 | . | TRBV18 | .
CASSLVRGANVLTF | TGTGCCAGCAGCTTGGTCCGGGGGGCCAACGTCCTGACTTTC | TRBJ2-6 | . | TRBV5-8 | .
CASSLDWGLNEKLFF | TGTGCCAGCTCACTGGATTGGGGCCTTAATGAAAAACTGTTTTTT | TRBJ1-4 | . | TRBV18 | .
CASSRAGVNGNEQFF | TGCGCCAGCAGCCGGGCGGGGGTTAACGGCAATGAGCAGTTCTTC | TRBJ2-1 | . | TRBV5-1 | TRBD2
CASKTGLAGAYTQYF | TGTGCCTCTAAAACGGGACTAGCGGGGGCGTATACGCAGTATTTT | TRBJ2-3 | . | TRBV2 | TRBD2
CASSPGLAGRDEQFF | TGTGCCAGCAGCCCGGGACTAGCGGGACGCGATGAGCAGTTCTTC | TRBJ2-1 | . | TRBV9 | TRBD2
CASSSGGGSGGDEQFF | TGTGCCAGCAGCTCGGGGGGTGGCAGTGGGGGCGATGAGCAGTTCTTC | TRBJ2-1 | . | TRBV5-4 | .
CASQWGGNQPQHF | TGTGCCTCTCAGTGGGGGGGGAATCAGCCCCAGCATTTT | TRBJ1-5 | . | TRBV6-6 | .
CASSLGAGGARNEQFF | TGTGCCAGCAGCTTAGGGGCAGGGGGCGCGAGAAATGAGCAGTTCTTC | TRBJ2-1 | . | TRBV7-9 | TRBD1
CASSPTGSSGNTIYF | TGTGCCAGCAGCCCAACCGGGTCCTCTGGAAACACCATATATTTT | TRBJ1-3 | medium-sized | TRBV6-2/TRBV6-3 | .
CASSLVDRGLSGLMNTEAFF | TGTGCCAGCAGCTTAGTGGACAGGGGGCTATCAGGGCTTATGAACACTGAAGCTTTCTTT | TRBJ1-1 | . | TRBV7-8 | TRBD1
CASSQERNQPQHF | TGTGCCAGCAGCCAAGAGCGGAATCAGCCCCAGCATTTT | TRBJ1-5 | . | TRBV3-1/TRBV3-2 | .
CASRGQNISYEQYF | TGTGCCAGCAGGGGACAGAACATTTCCTACGAGCAGTACTTC | TRBJ2-7 | . | TRBV7-3 | TRBD1
CASSFRTENNEQFF | TGTGCCAGCAGCTTCCGGACTGAAAACAATGAGCAGTTCTTC | TRBJ2-1 | . | TRBV9 | .
CASSLVGLADTGELFF | TGTGCCAGCAGCTTAGTGGGACTAGCGGACACCGGGGAGCTGTTTTTT | TRBJ2-2 | . | TRBV7-6 | TRBD2
CASSLGALEAFF | TGTGCCAGCAGCTTAGGGGCGCTTGAAGCTTTCTTT | TRBJ1-1 | . | TRBV11-2 | .
CASSRAGQGATEAFF | TGTGCCAGCAGTCGCGCGGGACAGGGGGCTACAGAAGCTTTCTTT | TRBJ1-1 | . | TRBV3-1/TRBV3-2 | TRBD1
CASRRRTLGELFF | TGTGCCAGCAGGAGGCGAACACTCGGGGAGCTGTTTTTT | TRBJ2-2 | . | TRBV2 | .
CASRTTGVRWQGAFF | TGTGCCAGCAGGACCACAGGGGTCCGATGGCAGGGAGCTTTCTTT | TRBJ1-1 | . | TRBV6-6 | TRBD1
CASSRTGPTNYGYTF | TGCGCCAGCAGCCGGACAGGCCCCACTAACTATGGCTACACCTTC | TRBJ1-2 | . | TRBV5-1 | TRBD1
CASRQPSYEQYF | TGTGCCAGCCGACAGCCCTCCTACGAGCAGTACTTC | TRBJ2-7 | . | TRBV2 | .
CASSQGGGIYGYTF | TGTGCCAGCAGCCAAGGGGGGGGAATCTATGGCTACACCTTC | TRBJ1-2 | . | TRBV3-1/TRBV3-2 | .
CASSQVTEQYF | TGTGCCAGCAGCCAAGTGACAGAGCAGTACTTC | TRBJ2-7 | . | TRBV3-1/TRBV3-2 | .
CASSREKNTEAFF | TGTGCCAGCAGCAGAGAGAAGAACACTGAAGCTTTCTTT | TRBJ1-1 | . | TRBV7-3 | .
CASRVQGGETQYF | TGTGCCAGTAGAGTCCAGGGCGGAGAGACCCAGTACTTC | TRBJ2-5 | once | TRBV19 | .
CASSSGHRLSVGYTF | TGCGCCAGCAGCTCAGGGCACAGGTTGAGTGTTGGCTACACCTTC | TRBJ1-2 | . | TRBV4-3 | .
CASSSGQTNTEAFF | TGCGCCAGCAGCAGCGGACAGACGAACACTGAAGCTTTCTTT | TRBJ1-1 | once | TRBV5-1 | .
CAIAGQASYEQYF | TGTGCCATCGCCGGACAGGCATCCTACGAGCAGTACTTC | TRBJ2-7 | . | TRBV10-3 | TRBD1
CASSGPGQGSSYNEQFF | TGTGCCAGCAGTGGCCCGGGACAGGGAAGCTCCTACAATGAGCAGTTCTTC | TRBJ2-1 | . | TRBV25-1 | TRBD1
CASSPGGVTSYEQYF | TGTGCCAGCAGCCCCGGGGGGGTTACAAGCTACGAGCAGTACTTC | TRBJ2-7 | . | TRBV6-6 | TRBD2
CASSMRQKNSPLHF | TGTGCCAGTAGTATGCGGCAGAAGAATTCACCCCTCCACTTT | TRBJ1-6 | . | TRBV19 | .
CASSPGTGIEQYF | TGTGCCAGCAGCCCTGGGACAGGCATCGAGCAGTACTTC | TRBJ2-7 | . | TRBV27 | TRBD1
CASTPVGEAFF | TGTGCCAGCACCCCGGTTGGTGAAGCTTTCTTT | TRBJ1-1 | . | TRBV12-3/TRBV12-4 | .
CASSLRGTSAGTDTQYF | TGTGCCAGCAGCTTAAGGGGGACCTCAGCCGGCACAGATACGCAGTATTTT | TRBJ2-3 | . | TRBV7-6 | .
CASSPGGNYEQYF | TGTGCCAGCTCCCCCGGCGGGAACTACGAGCAGTACTTC | TRBJ2-7 | . | TRBV18 | .
CAISGTGSYEQYF | TGTGCCATCAGTGGGACGGGGTCCTACGAGCAGTACTTC | TRBJ2-7 | . | TRBV10-3 | .
CASSPGPGGANVLTF | TGTGCCAGCAGCCCCGGTCCCGGGGGGGCCAACGTCCTGACTTTC | TRBJ2-6 | . | TRBV5-4 | .
CASSGAVRGGYTF | TGCGCCAGCAGTGGGGCCGTAAGGGGTGGCTACACCTTC | TRBJ1-2 | . | TRBV5-1 | .
CASHESGRGNEQFF | TGTGCCAGCCACGAGAGCGGGAGAGGCAATGAGCAGTTCTTC | TRBJ2-1 | . | TRBV28 | TRBD2
CASSADVGGGTDTQYF | TGTGCCAGCAGCGCAGATGTTGGCGGGGGTACAGATACGCAGTATTTT | TRBJ2-3 | . | TRBV7-3 | TRBD2
CASSYLAGVGGELFF | TGTGCCAGCAGTTACCTAGCGGGAGTGGGCGGGGAGCTGTTTTTT | TRBJ2-2 | . | TRBV6-6 | TRBD2
CASSPGLAGGQTPF | TGTGCCAGCAGCCCGGGACTAGCGGGGGGCCAAACCCCCTTC | TRBJ2-7 | . | TRBV5-4 | TRBD2
CAAQGAFF | TGTGCCGCCCAGGGGGCTTTCTTT | TRBJ1-1 | . | TRBV28 | .
CATSRPGWGTGGRNEQFF | TGTGCCACCAGCAGACCCGGGTGGGGGACAGGGGGCCGCAATGAGCAGTTCTTC | TRBJ2-1 | . | TRBV15 | TRBD1
CASSEWGTTYNEQFF | TGCGCCAGCAGTGAGTGGGGGACTACCTACAATGAGCAGTTCTTC | TRBJ2-1 | once | TRBV10-1 | TRBD2
CASSPGTSIRRSYNEQFF | TGTGCCAGCAGCCCCGGGACTAGCATCCGTCGGTCCTACAATGAGCAGTTCTTC | TRBJ2-1 | few | TRBV28 | TRBD2
CASMGQGRTEAFF | TGTGCCAGCATGGGGCAGGGCCGGACTGAAGCTTTCTTT | TRBJ1-1 | . | TRBV27 | .
CASRPRGAGELFF | TGTGCCAGCAGGCCCAGGGGGGCCGGGGAGCTGTTTTTT | TRBJ2-2 | . | TRBV2 | .